These 22 T cell receptor beta chains originate from one sample sequenced in a study of shared clonotypes between healthy human individuals. TCRdb keeps only in-frame clones here, not all; method: immunoSEQ multiplex PCR. The sample gives around 700,000 clones, approximately 74% of which show up once; 1.5% to 2% is in the top ten. Input material: memory CD4+ T cells sorted from blood. Subset meaning: CD45RA-negative fraction. Receptors were obtained from a woman in her thirties in good health.

CDR3 residues: CASSFQDLTGELFF. CDR3 sequence (DNA): TGCGCCAGCAGCTTCCAGGACCTGACCGGGGAGCTGTTTTTT. The chain uses TRBV5-1 and TRBJ2-2; D is undetermined. The V end lost 2 bases, the J end lost 5 bases, and 10 bases lay between the germline ends. The CDR3 consists of 14 residues. CDR1 SGHRS and CDR2 YFSETQ come from the germline V gene.

The J gene is TRBJ2-2, the V gene TRBV9; TRBD2 matches 7 bases. The CDR3 is 15 amino acids. With 4 bases clipped from V and 4 bases from J, the junction kept 7 bases outside the gene matches. CDR1 and CDR2 (germline): SGDLS, YYNGEE. The CDR3 spells CASSPTSDGTGELFF. DNA of the CDR3: TGTGCCAGCAGCCCCACTAGCGACGGCACCGGGGAGCTGTTTTTT.

The chain is built from TRBV25-1 and TRBJ2-7, with 8 bases lining up with TRBD2. J lost 4 bases, V lost 3 bases, and 5 bases had no gene match. This CDR3 spans 14 amino acids. The V gene's germline CDR1 is MGHDK and CDR2 SYGVNS. CDR3 residues: CASSDLTGGYEQYF. The DNA for the CDR3 is TGTGCCAGCAGTGATCTAACGGGAGGGTACGAGCAGTACTTC.

The CDR3 sequence is CSVVVGGTSTDTQYF. CDR3 DNA: TGCAGCGTTGTGGTTGGCGGAACTAGCACAGATACGCAGTATTTT. The rearrangement joins TRBV29-1 to TRBJ2-3, with D unresolved. CDR1 is SQVTM, CDR2 ANQGSEA, per germline. Trimming stripped 4 bases from V and 0 bases from J, with 14 bases between. The CDR3 has 15 amino acids.

V is TRBV5-1 and J is TRBJ2-3; tentatively, D is TRBD2 (6 bases). Germline values: CDR1 SGHRS, CDR2 YFSETQ. The CDR3 has 12 residues. The V and J ends lost 7 bases and 1 base respectively, with 7 bases between them. The CDR3 nucleotides are TGCGCCAGCGGGACTGGCACAGATACGCAGTATTTT. Translated: CASGTGTDTQYF.

This clone was observed a single time. This rearrangement joins TRBV6-5 to TRBJ2-1; 13 bases map to TRBD2. J lost 8 bases, V lost 6 bases, and 4 bases had no gene match. The CDR3 is 14 residues long. Germline V gene data show CDR1 as MNHEY and CDR2 as SVGAGI. For the CDR3, the DNA is TGTGCCAGCAGCGGACTAGCGGGAGTAGATGAGCAGTTCTTC. This sequence encodes CASSGLAGVDEQFF.

The chain has TRBV28 and TRBJ1-5; D call uncertain. The V end was cut by 3 bases, the J end by 0 bases, with 3 bases between. Germline CDR1 and CDR2: MDHEN and SYDVKM. The CDR3 length is 13 residues. CDR3 sequence: CASSFISNQPQHF. For the CDR3, the DNA is TGTGCCAGCAGTTTTATTAGCAATCAGCCCCAGCATTTT. The whole variable domain, remainder taken from reference TRBV28 and TRBJ1-5, is DVKVTQSSRYLVKRTGEKVFLECVQDMDHENMFWYRQDPGLGLRLIYFSYDVKMKEKGDIPEGYSVSREKKERFSLILESASTNQTSMYLCASSFISNQPQHFGDGTRLSIL.

V gene TRBV7-2 combines with J gene TRBJ2-5; possibly TRBD2 for D (9 bases). The CDR3 covers 18 residues. Trimming cost V 1 base and J 3 bases, with 21 bases left between them. The germline CDR1 and CDR2 sequences are SGHTA and FQGNSA. CDR3: CASSLGTGRLAVKETQYF. The CDR3 nucleotides read TGTGCCAGCAGCTTAGGGACAGGGAGACTAGCGGTAAAAGAGACCCAGTACTTC. The variable domain in full, with the rest retrieved from reference TRBV7-2 and TRBJ2-5, is GAGVSQSPSNKVTEKGKDVELRCDPISGHTALYWYRQSLGQGLEFLIYFQGNSAPDKSGLPSDRFSAERTGGSVSTLTIQRTQQEDSAVYLCASSLGTGRLAVKETQYFGPGTRLLVL.

As to this clone: This sequence is one base from a far larger clone and is likely a read error. The rearrangement links TRBV5-6 to TRBJ1-1; maybe TRBD1 (6 bases). This CDR3 region has 13 residues. V was trimmed by 4 bases and J by 3 bases, leaving 10 bases between them. Germline lookup yields CDR1 SGHDT and CDR2 YYEEEE. The CDR3, as DNA: TGTGCCAGCAGCCATCAGGGGTACACTGAAGCTTTCTTT. Its protein product is CASSHQGYTEAFF.

This clone was seen ten or more times. The V call is TRBV28, the J call TRBJ1-2; the D is unclear. V was cut by 4 bases and J by 4 bases, with 10 bases left in between. The CDR3 is 13 amino acids. Germline CDR1 reads MDHEN; CDR2 reads SYDVKM. The DNA of the CDR3 is TGTGCCAGCAGTTCCACAGCTATCTATGGCTACACCTTC. Protein: CASSSTAIYGYTF.

Of note for this clone: This specimen includes other DNA sequences encoding the same CDR3. This chain links TRBV19 with TRBJ2-7, with TRBD1 matching 8 bases. Trimming took 9 bases from V and 1 from J; bases not matched to a gene: 2. The CDR3 sequence is 12 residues long. CDR1 and CDR2 from the germline V gene are LNHDA and SQIVND (reference sequence). This chain's CDR3 is CASRDRSYEQYF. The CDR3, as DNA: TGTGCCAGCCGGGACAGGTCCTACGAGCAGTACTTC.

This clone was observed a few times. The chain is built from TRBV27 and TRBJ2-3; the D gene is possibly TRBD2 (7 bases). Germline assignment: CDR1 MNHEY and CDR2 SMNVEV (reference sequence). V lost 4 bases, J lost 3 bases, and 20 bases lay in between. The CDR3 totals 17 residues. The chain's CDR3 is CASSSPRGGSGTDTQYF. In DNA form, the CDR3 reads TGTGCCAGCAGTTCGCCCAGGGGAGGGAGTGGGACAGATACGCAGTATTTT.

V and J are TRBV19 and TRBJ2-7; D gene uncertain. The germline V gene encodes CDR1 LNHDA and CDR2 SQIVND (reference sequence). The length of the CDR3 is 15 residues. Trimming took 3 bases from V and 0 from J, leaving 12 bases between them. The CDR3 region has the DNA TGTGCCAGTAGTATCTCAGCGACGTACTCCTACGAGCAGTACTTC. As protein: CASSISATYSYEQYF.

V usage is TRBV6-1 and J usage is TRBJ2-5, with 8 bases aligning to TRBD1. The CDR3 is made up of 15 amino acids. CDR1 and CDR2 from the germline V gene are MNHNS and SASEGT. Trimming at V came to 2 bases and at J to 5 bases, leaving 7 bases not matched to a gene. The CDR3 nucleotides are TGTGCCAGCAGTGAACCAGGACAGGGTAGCGAGACCCAGTACTTC. This encodes CASSEPGQGSETQYF.

V and J are TRBV7-3 and TRBJ2-6; 7 bases map to TRBD2. Germline CDR1 SGHTA, CDR2 FQGTGA. V shed 4 bases, J shed 2 bases, and the junction held 11 bases outside the gene matches. This CDR3 is built from 18 residues. CDR3: CASSSRSGGVPGANVLTF. The CDR3 DNA is TGTGCCAGCAGCTCCCGTTCGGGGGGTGTGCCTGGGGCCAACGTCCTGACTTTC.

About this clone itself: Different DNA sequences within this sample yield the same CDR3. CDR3 in DNA: TGTGCCAGCAGTTCAGGACAGATTAATGAAAAACTGTTTTTT. Protein sequence: CASSSGQINEKLFF. The chain couples TRBV28 to TRBJ1-4; D is possibly TRBD1 (6 bases). CDR1 MDHEN and CDR2 SYDVKM come from the germline V gene. CDR3 length: 14 amino acids. Trimming removed 4 bases at V and 4 bases at J, with 10 bases between. The whole variable domain, remainder taken from reference TRBV28 and TRBJ1-4, is DVKVTQSSRYLVKRTGEKVFLECVQDMDHENMFWYRQDPGLGLRLIYFSYDVKMKEKGDIPEGYSVSREKKERFSLILESASTNQTSMYLCASSSGQINEKLFFGSGTQLSVL.

The chain couples TRBV5-5 to TRBJ1-1; D is undetermined. Trimming removed 4 bases at V and 0 bases at J, with 13 bases between. Germline assignment: CDR1 SGHKS and CDR2 YYEKEE (reference sequence). This CDR3 is built from 15 residues. The CDR3, as DNA: TGTGCCAGCAGCAATGGACTGTTAGTGAACACTGAAGCTTTCTTT. It translates to CASSNGLLVNTEAFF.

The CDR3 nucleotides are TGTGCCAGCACGTCAAGGGGGGCACAATGGGATGGCTACACCTTC. This sequence encodes CASTSRGAQWDGYTF. The rearrangement links TRBV28 to TRBJ1-2; a possible D gene is TRBD1 (6 bases). V shed 7 bases and J shed 6 bases, with 21 bases lying between them. Germline V lookup: CDR1 MDHEN, CDR2 SYDVKM. The CDR3 has 15 amino acids.

On this clone: The same CDR3 can be traced to other DNA sequences in this sample. The rearrangement links TRBV11-2 to TRBJ2-7; possible D gene TRBD1, 5 bases. The CDR3 extends over 15 amino acids. V lost 1 base and J lost 0, with 10 bases in between. CDR1 and CDR2 (germline): SGHAT, FQNNGV. The CDR3 here is CASSLGGSGSYEQYF. The CDR3, as DNA: TGTGCCAGCAGCTTAGGGGGCTCGGGCTCCTACGAGCAGTACTTC.

This clone was seen more than once but under ten times. In DNA, the CDR3 is TGTGCCAGCAGCCAATGGGCTTCCGCTAACACTGAAGCTTTCTTT. It encodes CASSQWASANTEAFF. J is TRBJ1-1 and V is TRBV14; D not resolved. Germline CDR1 is SGHDN and CDR2 is FVKESK. Trimming cost V 2 bases and J 2 bases, with 12 bases left between them. The CDR3 contains 15 residues.

This clone came up once. This rearrangement joins TRBV27 to TRBJ2-5, with TRBD1 matching 10 bases. V lost 0 bases and J lost 6; bases outside the gene matches: 7. The CDR3 runs 16 residues. Germline lookup yields CDR1 MNHEY and CDR2 SMNVEV (reference sequence). CDR3 nucleotides: TGTGCCAGCAGTTTATCGAAAGGACAGGGGGGAAAGACCCAGTACTTC. This sequence encodes CASSLSKGQGGKTQYF.

V and J are TRBV7-2 and TRBJ1-1; no firm D call. Germline-derived CDR1 and CDR2 are SGHTA and FQGNSA. There are 15 residues in the CDR3. Trimming left V 2 bases short and J 0 bases short, with 10 bases between. Written as DNA, the CDR3 is TGTGCCAGCAGCTTATGGTCAGGATTGAACACTGAAGCTTTCTTT. It specifies CASSLWSGLNTEAFF.